This T cell receptor (beta chain) derives from a study of cytomegalovirus exposure and HLA in healthy donors. Study-wide results and caveats: TCR beta V- and J-gene trimming, according to a later analysis, was linked to a missense DCLRE1C variant. The study assumed roughly uniform donor sequencing depth for presence/absence analyses.

PCR used 60 Vbeta primers and 13 Jbeta primers. Per the original data handling: Later analysis identified 88 million or so unique TCR beta chains, 9 million to 13 million shared. The repertoire was sequenced with immunoSEQ multiplex PCR; TCRdb's copy has only in-frame clones and lacks some. That table gives V, J and clone size, and the DNA gave D and trimming. The sample holds 95,000 to 100,000 clones, around 76% seen once. The CDR3 is 14 residues long. V lost 2 bases to trimming and J lost 8 bases, with 15 bases between them. Germline assignment: CDR1 SNHLY and CDR2 FYNNEI. Donors were nominally healthy when sampled, though unrecorded immune exposures were likely. As to this clone: Its antigen is currently unknown.

The TCR originated in a man aged 35 to 55 in good health and CMV-seropositive. This chain joins TRBV2 and TRBJ1-2, with D possibly being TRBD1 (5 bases). Sequencing was performed on PBMCs. CDR3 nucleotide sequence: TGTGCCAGCAGTGAAAGAAGCCGGGGGGGAGGCTACACCTTC. It translates to CASSERSRGGGYTF.